The present entry profiles one T cell receptor (beta chain) with its context. Its matching antigen is unknown. cDNA prepared by RNA extraction and subsequent reverse transcription served as the template for sequencing. Here immunoSEQ multiplex PCR was the method, and the copy in TCRdb shows in-frame clones only, minus some. In the table there are 110,000 to 150,000 clones, approximately 50% of which are singletons. These data come from a study of CD8+ T cells in alopecia areata. Across the study: Treatment comprised oral tofacitinib, 5 to 10 mg twice daily, in treated patients.

The CDR3 has 15 residues. Trimming left V 5 bases short and J 2 bases short, with 10 bases between. Germline lookup yields CDR1 MDHEN and CDR2 SYDVKM. Study conclusions and caveats: Between patients, shared TCR sequences were less clear than in mice. This was possibly due in part to HLA diversity in the patient population.

The sequence was collected from a human donor with alopecia areata. Sequencing was performed on CD4+ T cells sorted from blood, taken at week 0. V and J are TRBV28 and TRBJ2-6; perhaps TRBD2 as D (6 bases). CDR3 coding DNA: TGTGCCAGCAGTCGGGGGAGAGCTGGGGCCAACGTCCTGACTTTC. Its protein product is CASSRGRAGANVLTF.